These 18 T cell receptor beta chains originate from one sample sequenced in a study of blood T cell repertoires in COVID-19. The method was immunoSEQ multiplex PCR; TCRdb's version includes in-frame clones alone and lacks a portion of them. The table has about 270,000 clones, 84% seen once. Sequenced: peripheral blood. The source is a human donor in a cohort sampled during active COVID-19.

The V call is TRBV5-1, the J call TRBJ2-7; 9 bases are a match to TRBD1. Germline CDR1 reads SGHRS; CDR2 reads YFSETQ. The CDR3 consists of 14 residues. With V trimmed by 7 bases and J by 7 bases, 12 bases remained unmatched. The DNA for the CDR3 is TGCGCCAGCGGAATGGGACAGGGAGCCTTGGAGCAGTACTTC. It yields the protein CASGMGQGALEQYF.

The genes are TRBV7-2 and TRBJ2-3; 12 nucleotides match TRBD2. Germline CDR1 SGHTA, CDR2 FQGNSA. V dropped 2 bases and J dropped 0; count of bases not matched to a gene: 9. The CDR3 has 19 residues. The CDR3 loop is CASSLRLAGAAGSTDTQYF. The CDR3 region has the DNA TGTGCCAGCAGCTTACGACTAGCGGGGGCCGCCGGCAGCACAGATACGCAGTATTTT.

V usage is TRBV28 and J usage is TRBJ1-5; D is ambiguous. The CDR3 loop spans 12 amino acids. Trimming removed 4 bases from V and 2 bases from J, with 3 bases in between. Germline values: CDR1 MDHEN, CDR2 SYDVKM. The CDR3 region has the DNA TGTGCCAGCAGTTCAGGCAATCAGCCCCAGCATTTT. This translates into CASSSGNQPQHF.

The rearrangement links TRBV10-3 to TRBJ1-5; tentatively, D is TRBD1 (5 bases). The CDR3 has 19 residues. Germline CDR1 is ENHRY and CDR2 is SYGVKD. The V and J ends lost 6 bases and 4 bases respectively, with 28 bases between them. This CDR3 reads CAIRGGNDSSLMGNQPQHF. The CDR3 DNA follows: TGTGCCATCAGGGGGGGGAATGACTCGTCCCTGATGGGAAATCAGCCCCAGCATTTT.

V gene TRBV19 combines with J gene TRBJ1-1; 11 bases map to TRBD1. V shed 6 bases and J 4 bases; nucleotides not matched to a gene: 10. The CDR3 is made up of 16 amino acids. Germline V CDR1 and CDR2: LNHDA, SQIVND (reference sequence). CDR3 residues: CASRADRGPGGTEAFF. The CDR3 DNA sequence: TGTGCCAGTAGGGCGGACAGGGGGCCGGGAGGCACTGAAGCTTTCTTT. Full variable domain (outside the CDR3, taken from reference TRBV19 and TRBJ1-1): DGGITQSPKYLFRKEGQNVTLSCEQNLNHDAMYWYRQDPGQGLRLIYYSQIVNDFQKGDIAEGYSVSREKKESFPLTVTSAQKNPTAFYLCASRADRGPGGTEAFFGQGTRLTVV.

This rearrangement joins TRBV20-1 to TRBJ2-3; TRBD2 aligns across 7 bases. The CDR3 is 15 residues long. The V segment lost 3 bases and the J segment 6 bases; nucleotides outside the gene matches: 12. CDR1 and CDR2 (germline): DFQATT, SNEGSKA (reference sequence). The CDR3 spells CSASHGGGAGDTQYF. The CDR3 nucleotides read TGCAGTGCTAGTCATGGCGGGGGAGCAGGGGATACGCAGTATTTT.

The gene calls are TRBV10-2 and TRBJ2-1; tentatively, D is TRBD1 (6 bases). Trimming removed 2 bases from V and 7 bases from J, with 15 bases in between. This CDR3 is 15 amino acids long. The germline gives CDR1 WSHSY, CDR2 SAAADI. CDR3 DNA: TGCGCCAGCAGTGAGCTCAGACAGGTGGGAAATGAGCAGTTCTTC. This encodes CASSELRQVGNEQFF.

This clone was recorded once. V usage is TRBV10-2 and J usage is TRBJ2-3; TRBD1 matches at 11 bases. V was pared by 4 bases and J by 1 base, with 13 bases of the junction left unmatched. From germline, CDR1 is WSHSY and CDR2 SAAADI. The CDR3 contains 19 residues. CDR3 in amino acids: CASSAGTGGALFGTDTQYF. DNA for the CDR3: TGCGCCAGCAGTGCCGGGACAGGGGGGGCCCTCTTCGGCACAGATACGCAGTATTTT.

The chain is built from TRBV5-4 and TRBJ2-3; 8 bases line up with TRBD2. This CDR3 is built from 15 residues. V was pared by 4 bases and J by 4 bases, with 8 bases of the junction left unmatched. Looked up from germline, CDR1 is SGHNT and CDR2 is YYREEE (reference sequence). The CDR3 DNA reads TGTGCCAGCAGCCCGGGAGGACTAGCAGCAGATACGCAGTATTTT. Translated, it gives CASSPGGLAADTQYF.

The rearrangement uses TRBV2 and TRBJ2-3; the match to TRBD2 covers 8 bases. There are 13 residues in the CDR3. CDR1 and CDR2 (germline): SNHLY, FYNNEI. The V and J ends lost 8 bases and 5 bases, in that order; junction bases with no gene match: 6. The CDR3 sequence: CASGGLVRDTQYF. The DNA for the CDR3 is TGTGCCAGCGGGGGACTAGTTAGAGATACGCAGTATTTT.

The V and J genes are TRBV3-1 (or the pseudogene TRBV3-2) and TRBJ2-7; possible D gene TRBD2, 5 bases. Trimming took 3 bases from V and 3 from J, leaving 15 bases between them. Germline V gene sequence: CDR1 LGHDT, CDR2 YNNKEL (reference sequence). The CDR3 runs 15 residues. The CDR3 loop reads CASSQASGKNYEQYF. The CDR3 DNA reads TGTGCCAGCAGCCAGGCATCCGGGAAGAACTACGAGCAGTACTTC.

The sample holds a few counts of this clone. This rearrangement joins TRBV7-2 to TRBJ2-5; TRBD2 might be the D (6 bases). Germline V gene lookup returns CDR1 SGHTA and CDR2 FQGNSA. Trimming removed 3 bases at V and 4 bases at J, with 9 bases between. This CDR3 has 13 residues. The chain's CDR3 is CASSLGGTETQYF. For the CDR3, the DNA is TGTGCCAGCAGCTTGGGGGGAACAGAGACCCAGTACTTC.

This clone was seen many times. This CDR3 reads CASSINSGGSPLHF. The CDR3 DNA sequence: TGTGCCAGCAGTATCAACAGTGGTGGTTCACCCCTCCACTTT. The V and J genes are TRBV27 and TRBJ1-6; D gene uncertain. The CDR3 runs to 14 residues. V lost 5 bases to trimming and J lost 9 bases, with 14 bases between them. The germline gives CDR1 MNHEY, CDR2 SMNVEV (reference sequence).

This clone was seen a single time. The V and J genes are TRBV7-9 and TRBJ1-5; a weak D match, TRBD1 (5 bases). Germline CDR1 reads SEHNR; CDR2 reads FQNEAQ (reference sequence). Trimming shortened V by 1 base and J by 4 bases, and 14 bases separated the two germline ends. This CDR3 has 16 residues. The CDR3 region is CASSLVGTGGNQPQHF. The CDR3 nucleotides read TGTGCCAGCAGCTTAGTAGGAACAGGAGGGAATCAGCCCCAGCATTTT.

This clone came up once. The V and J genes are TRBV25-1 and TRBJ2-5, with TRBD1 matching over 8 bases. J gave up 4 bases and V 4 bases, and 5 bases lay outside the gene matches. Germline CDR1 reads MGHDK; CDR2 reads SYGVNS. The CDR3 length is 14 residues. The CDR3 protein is CASSGQGARETQYF. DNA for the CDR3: TGTGCCAGCAGTGGGCAGGGGGCTCGAGAGACCCAGTACTTC.

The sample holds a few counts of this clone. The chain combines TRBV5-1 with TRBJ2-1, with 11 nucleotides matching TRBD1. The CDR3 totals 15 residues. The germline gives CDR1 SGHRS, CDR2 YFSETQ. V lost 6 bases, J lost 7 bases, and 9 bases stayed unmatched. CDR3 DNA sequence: TGCGCCAGCAAGTCCGGGACAGGGGGTTGGAATGAGCAGTTCTTC. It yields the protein CASKSGTGGWNEQFF.

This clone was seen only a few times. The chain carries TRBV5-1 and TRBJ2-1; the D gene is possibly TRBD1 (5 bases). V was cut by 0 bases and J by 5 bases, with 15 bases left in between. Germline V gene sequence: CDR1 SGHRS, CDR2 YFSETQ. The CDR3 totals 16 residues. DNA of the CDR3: TGCGCCAGCAGCTTGGCCAAAGACAGAGGCCACAATGAGCAGTTCTTC. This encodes CASSLAKDRGHNEQFF.

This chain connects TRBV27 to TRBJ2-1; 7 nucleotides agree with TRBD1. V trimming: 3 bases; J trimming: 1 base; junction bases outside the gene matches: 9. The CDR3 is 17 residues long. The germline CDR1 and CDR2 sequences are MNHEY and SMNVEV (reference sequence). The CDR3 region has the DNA TGTGCCAGCAGTTTTCTAACAGGGGATTGGTCCTACAATGAGCAGTTCTTC. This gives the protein CASSFLTGDWSYNEQFF.